The clone carrying this TCR beta chain was counted at least ten times. This CDR3 comprises 16 residues. Germline V gives CDR1 MDHEN, CDR2 SYDVKM. V shed 2 bases and J shed 2 bases, with 15 bases lying between them. This sample was taken from a study of regulatory T cells in long-lasting Graves disease. Study-wide background: For a period under 3 months, newly diagnosed Graves' patients had taken antithyroid drugs.

CDR3 regions were amplified by Arm-PCR using iRepertoire HTBI primers to build TCR beta libraries. In the original processing: Looking across samples, the authors found under 70 TRBV and 14 TRBJ segments. TCRdb itself ran the multiplex PCR reads through MiXCR, one entry per CDR3 protein. Clone size and V and J calls follow TCRdb, not the original study. The sample has about 240,000 distinct CDR3 sequences; around 20% are singletons. The time point is: newly diagnosed GD, antithyroid drugs for less than 3 months. The TCR library was made from RNA extracted from PBMCs. The sequence was collected from a female donor with Graves disease. The material sequenced was peripheral blood mononuclear cells (PBMCs), taken at new diagnosis, from a patient treated with antithyroid drugs. V gene TRBV28 combines with J gene TRBJ1-2; TRBD1 might be the D (6 bases). The DNA for the CDR3 is TGTGCCAGCAGTTTAATCCCGGGCGGGGGCAACTATGGCTACACCTTC. Amino acids: CASSLIPGGGNYGYTF.